These 10 T cell receptor beta chains originate from one sample sequenced in a study of T cells of healthy individuals. TCRdb recomputed calls from the 5' RACE reads with MiXCR, one row per CDR3 protein. The sample has around 53,000 distinct CDR3 sequences; about 15% are singletons. All receptors derive from a human donor in good health.

The rearrangement links TRBV5-1 to TRBJ1-1; 9 bases line up with TRBD1. After removal of 4 bases from V and 10 bases from J, the junction contained 14 bases not matched to a gene. Per the germline V gene, CDR1 is SGHRS and CDR2 is YFSETQ. This CDR3 contains 15 residues. The CDR3 is CASSDQPGQGLGAFF. CDR3 nucleotide sequence: TGCGCCAGCAGCGATCAGCCGGGACAGGGCCTGGGAGCTTTCTTT.

This chain uses TRBV6-6 with TRBJ2-7; TRBD1 agrees at 8 bases. The V gene's germline CDR1 is MNHNY and CDR2 SVGAGI (reference sequence). Trimming cost V 0 bases and J 3 bases; bases outside gene matches: 16. This CDR3 contains 19 residues. The CDR3 DNA reads TGTGCCAGCAGTTACTCCCCTAAGGTGGACAGGGCTTTCTTCTACGAGCAGTACTTC. Its translation is CASSYSPKVDRAFFYEQYF.

This clonotype was counted many times. This chain joins TRBV7-2 and TRBJ2-3; TRBD2 matches at 7 bases. The V segment lost 4 bases and the J segment 6 bases; nucleotides outside the gene matches: 7. Per the germline V gene, CDR1 is SGHTA and CDR2 is FQGNSA. The CDR3 contains 14 residues. CDR3 DNA: TGTGCCAGCAGCTCGCCTGCCGGGGGGGATACGCAGTATTTT. Encoded protein: CASSSPAGGDTQYF.

The table lists this clonotype with many counts. V gene TRBV30 combines with J gene TRBJ1-5; D gene ambiguous. Germline V CDR1 and CDR2: GTSNPN, SVGIG (reference sequence). The CDR3 is 14 amino acids. V shed 1 base and J shed 3 bases, with 10 bases lying between them. CDR3 nucleotide sequence: TGTGCCTGGAGTGCGACCGAAATCAATCAGCCCCAGCATTTT. Translated, it gives CAWSATEINQPQHF.

Ten or more counts support this clonotype. The chain uses TRBV29-1 and TRBJ2-2; D is undetermined. Germline assignment: CDR1 SQVTM and CDR2 ANQGSEA. The CDR3 extends over 13 amino acids. V lost 4 bases, J lost 0 bases, and 6 bases lay in between. CDR3 loop: CSVGWANTGELFF. The CDR3 bases are TGCAGCGTTGGGTGGGCGAACACCGGGGAGCTGTTTTTT.

The gene calls are TRBV9 and TRBJ1-6; D ambiguous. The germline CDR1 and CDR2 sequences are SGDLS and YYNGEE. V lost 6 bases to trimming and J lost 10 bases, with 38 bases between them. The CDR3 extends over 21 amino acids. The CDR3 DNA follows: TGTGCCAGCACCCGTTCTAGAAGAGGCTGGATTCACCGTTGGGCCTTATCACCCCTCCACTTT. Translated, it gives CASTRSRRGWIHRWALSPLHF.

The rearrangement uses TRBV5-1 and TRBJ2-1, with D possibly TRBD2 on 6 matching bases. Germline assignment: CDR1 SGHRS and CDR2 YFSETQ. The ends were cut back, 6 bases at V and 7 bases at J, with 11 bases in the middle. The CDR3 is 12 amino acids. CDR3 loop: CASITEGNEQFF. The DNA for the CDR3 is TGCGCCAGCATAACGGAGGGGAATGAGCAGTTCTTC. Filled out from reference TRBV5-1 and TRBJ2-1, the complete variable domain reads KAGVTQTPRYLIKTRGQQVTLSCSPISGHRSVSWYQQTPGQGLQFLFEYFSETQRNKGNFPGRFSGRQFSNSRSEMNVSTLELGDSALYLCASITEGNEQFFGPGTRLTVL.

This clonotype was seen repeatedly, ten times or more. V and J are TRBV2 and TRBJ1-2; 8 nucleotides align to TRBD1. Germline CDR1 SNHLY, CDR2 FYNNEI. The CDR3 sequence is 15 residues long. Trimming cost V 6 bases and J 4 bases; bases outside gene matches: 10. CDR3 sequence reads: CASSQKQGGAYGYTF. CDR3 bases: TGTGCCAGCAGCCAAAAACAGGGGGGAGCCTATGGCTACACCTTC.

A few counts support this clonotype. The rearrangement links TRBV10-3 to TRBJ2-5; 14 positions match TRBD2. J lost 5 bases, V lost 10 bases, and 6 bases had no gene match. The CDR3 has 14 amino acids. In germline, CDR1 is ENHRY, CDR2 SYGVKD. The CDR3 sequence: CATGTSGGLETQYF. Written as DNA, the CDR3 is TGTGCCACCGGGACTAGCGGGGGCTTGGAGACCCAGTACTTC.

The chain carries TRBV20-1 and TRBJ1-3; D gene unclear. V lost 3 bases and J lost 0, with 12 bases in between. Germline V gene data show CDR1 as DFQATT and CDR2 as SNEGSKA (reference sequence). The CDR3 has 15 residues. This chain's CDR3 is CSASSVFSSGNTIYF. The CDR3 nucleotides are TGCAGTGCTAGTTCGGTGTTTAGCTCTGGAAACACCATATATTTT.